At least ten counts were recorded for the clone carrying this TCR beta chain. The sample belongs to a study of regulatory T cells in long-lasting Graves disease. Time point meaning: newly diagnosed GD, antithyroid drugs for less than 3 months. From RNA extracted from PBMCs, the TCR library was made. American Thyroid Association guidelines served as the basis for diagnosing Graves' disease. Construction of TCR beta libraries relied on iRepertoire HTBI primers and on Arm-PCR targeting CDR3 regions. TCRdb analysed the multiplex PCR reads with MiXCR anew, one entry per CDR3 protein. Of about 460,000 distinct CDR3 sequences listed, 14% are singletons. This same sample was also taken into another study, of T cells in Graves' hyperthyroidism and ophthalmopathy. That study reports: Patients were excluded because of uncontrolled infection, other autoimmune disease, pregnancy or lactation. First-round RT-PCR targeting the TCR CDR3 was performed with the HTBI primer set. With a median lead of around 6.7 months before onset, the model predicted ophthalmopathy.

The clonotype comes from a woman in her 50s with Graves disease. The material sequenced was peripheral blood mononuclear cells (PBMCs), taken at new diagnosis, from a patient treated with antithyroid drugs.

CDR3 DNA sequence: TGTGCCAGCAGTTACTCGACTAGCATGGGAGGCTATGAGCAGTTCTTC. Protein product: CASSYSTSMGGYEQFF. This rearrangement joins TRBV28 to TRBJ2-1; 7 nucleotides align to TRBD2. Germline V lookup: CDR1 MDHEN, CDR2 SYDVKM. The J segment lost 8 bases and the V segment lost 4 bases, leaving 14 bases of the junction unmatched. The CDR3 is made up of 16 amino acids.